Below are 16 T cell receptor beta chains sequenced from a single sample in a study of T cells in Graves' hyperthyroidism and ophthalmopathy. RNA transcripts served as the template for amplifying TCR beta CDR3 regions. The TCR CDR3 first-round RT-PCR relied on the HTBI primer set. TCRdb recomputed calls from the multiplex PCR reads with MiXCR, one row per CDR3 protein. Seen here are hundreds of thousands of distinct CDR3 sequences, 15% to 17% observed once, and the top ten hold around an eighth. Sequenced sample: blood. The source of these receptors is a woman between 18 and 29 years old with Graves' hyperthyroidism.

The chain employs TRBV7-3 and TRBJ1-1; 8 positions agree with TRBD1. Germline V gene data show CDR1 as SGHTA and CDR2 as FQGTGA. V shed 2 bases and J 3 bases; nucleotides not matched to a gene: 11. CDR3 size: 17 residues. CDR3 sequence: CASSLDRPGGKDTEAFF. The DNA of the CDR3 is TGTGCCAGCAGCTTAGATCGGCCAGGGGGCAAGGACACTGAAGCTTTCTTT.

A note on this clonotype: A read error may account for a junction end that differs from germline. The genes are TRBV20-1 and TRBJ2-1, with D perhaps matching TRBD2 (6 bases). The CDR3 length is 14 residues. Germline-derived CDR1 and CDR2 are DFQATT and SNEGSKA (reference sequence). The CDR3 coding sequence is TGCAGTGCTCCTGCGGGGTTCTCCTACAATGGGCAGTTCTTC. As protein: CSAPAGFSYNGQFF.

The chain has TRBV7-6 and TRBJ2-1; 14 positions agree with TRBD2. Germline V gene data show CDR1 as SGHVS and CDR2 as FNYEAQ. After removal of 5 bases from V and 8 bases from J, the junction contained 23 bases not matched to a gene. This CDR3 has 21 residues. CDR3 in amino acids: CASSLQPFGLAGGPNPYEQFF. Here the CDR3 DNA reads TGTGCCAGCAGCCTCCAGCCCTTCGGACTAGCGGGAGGCCCTAACCCGTATGAGCAGTTCTTC.

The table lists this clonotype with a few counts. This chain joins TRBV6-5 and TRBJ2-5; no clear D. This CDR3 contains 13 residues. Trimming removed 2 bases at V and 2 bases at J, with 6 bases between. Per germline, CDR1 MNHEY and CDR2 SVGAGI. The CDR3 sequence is CASSYGTQETQYF. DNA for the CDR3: TGTGCCAGCAGTTACGGCACACAAGAGACCCAGTACTTC.

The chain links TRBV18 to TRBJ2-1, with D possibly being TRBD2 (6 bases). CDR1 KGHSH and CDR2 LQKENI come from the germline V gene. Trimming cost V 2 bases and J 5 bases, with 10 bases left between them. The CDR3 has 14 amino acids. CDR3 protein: CASSPFSGDNEQFF. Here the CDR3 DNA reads TGTGCCAGCTCACCATTCTCGGGGGACAATGAGCAGTTCTTC. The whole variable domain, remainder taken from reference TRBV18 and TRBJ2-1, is NAGVMQNPRHLVRRRGQEARLRCSPMKGHSHVYWYRQLPEEGLKFMVYLQKENIIDESGMPKERFSAEFPKEGPSILRIQQVVRGDSAAYFCASSPFSGDNEQFFGPGTRLTVL.

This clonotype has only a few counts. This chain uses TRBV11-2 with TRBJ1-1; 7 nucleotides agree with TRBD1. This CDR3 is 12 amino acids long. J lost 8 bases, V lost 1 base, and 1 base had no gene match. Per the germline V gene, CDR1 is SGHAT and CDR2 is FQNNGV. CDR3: CASSLGGQEAFF. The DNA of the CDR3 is TGTGCCAGCAGCTTAGGGGGACAGGAAGCTTTCTTT.

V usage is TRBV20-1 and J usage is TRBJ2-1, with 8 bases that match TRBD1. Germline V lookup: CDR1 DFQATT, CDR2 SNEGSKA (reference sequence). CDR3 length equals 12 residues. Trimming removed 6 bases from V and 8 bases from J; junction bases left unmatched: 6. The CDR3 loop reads CSAKTGADEQFF. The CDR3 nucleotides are TGCAGTGCCAAGACAGGGGCCGATGAGCAGTTCTTC.

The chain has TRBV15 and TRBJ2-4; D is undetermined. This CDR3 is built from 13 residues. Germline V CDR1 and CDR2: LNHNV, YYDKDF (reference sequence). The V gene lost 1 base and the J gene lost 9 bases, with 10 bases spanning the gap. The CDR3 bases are TGTGCCACCAGCAGAGCGGCAGTTACCATTCAGTACTTC. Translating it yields CATSRAAVTIQYF.

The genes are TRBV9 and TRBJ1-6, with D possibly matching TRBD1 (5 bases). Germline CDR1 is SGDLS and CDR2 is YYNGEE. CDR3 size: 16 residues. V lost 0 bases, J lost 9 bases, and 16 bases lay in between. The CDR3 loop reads CASSVGTGQGSSPLHF. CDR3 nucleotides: TGTGCCAGCAGCGTAGGAACGGGCCAGGGAAGTTCACCCCTCCACTTT.

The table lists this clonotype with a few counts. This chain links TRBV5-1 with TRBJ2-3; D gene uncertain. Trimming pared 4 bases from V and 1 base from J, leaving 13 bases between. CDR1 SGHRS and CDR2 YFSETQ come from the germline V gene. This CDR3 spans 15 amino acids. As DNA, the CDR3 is TGCGCCAGCAGCCTGTACGGGTCCCGCACAGATACGCAGTATTTT. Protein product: CASSLYGSRTDTQYF.

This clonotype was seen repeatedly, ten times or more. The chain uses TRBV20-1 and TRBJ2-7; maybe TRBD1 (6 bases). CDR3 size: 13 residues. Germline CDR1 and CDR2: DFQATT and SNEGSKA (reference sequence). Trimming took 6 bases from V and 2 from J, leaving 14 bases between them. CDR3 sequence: CSAQGQGTYEQYF. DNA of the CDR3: TGCAGTGCGCAGGGGCAGGGCACCTACGAGCAGTACTTC.

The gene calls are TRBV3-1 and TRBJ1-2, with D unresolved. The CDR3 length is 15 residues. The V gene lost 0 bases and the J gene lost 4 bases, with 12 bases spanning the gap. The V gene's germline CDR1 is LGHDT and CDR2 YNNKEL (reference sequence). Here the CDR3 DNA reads TGTGCCAGCAGCCAAGATCCCGGGGTCCTCTATGGCTACACCTTC. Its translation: CASSQDPGVLYGYTF.

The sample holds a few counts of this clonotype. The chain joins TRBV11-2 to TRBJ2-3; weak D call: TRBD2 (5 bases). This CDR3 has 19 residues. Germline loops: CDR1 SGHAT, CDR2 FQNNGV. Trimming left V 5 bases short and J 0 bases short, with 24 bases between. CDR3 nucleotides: TGTGCCAGCAGCGGATCTTACCCCTATGCGGGTTCTAGCACAGATACGCAGTATTTT. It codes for CASSGSYPYAGSSTDTQYF.

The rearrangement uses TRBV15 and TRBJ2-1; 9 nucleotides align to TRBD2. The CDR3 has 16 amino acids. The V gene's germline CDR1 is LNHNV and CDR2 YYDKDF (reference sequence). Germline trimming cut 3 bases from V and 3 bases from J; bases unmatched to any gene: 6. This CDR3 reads CATSRGTSSRYNEQFF. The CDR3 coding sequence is TGTGCCACCAGCAGGGGGACTAGCTCTCGCTACAATGAGCAGTTCTTC.

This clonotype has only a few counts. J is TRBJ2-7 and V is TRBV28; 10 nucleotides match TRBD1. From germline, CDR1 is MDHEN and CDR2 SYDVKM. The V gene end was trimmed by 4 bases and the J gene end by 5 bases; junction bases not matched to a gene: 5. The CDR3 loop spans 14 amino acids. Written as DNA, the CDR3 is TGTGCCAGCAGTTCCTCCGGGACAGGGGACGAGCAGTACTTC. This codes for CASSSSGTGDEQYF.

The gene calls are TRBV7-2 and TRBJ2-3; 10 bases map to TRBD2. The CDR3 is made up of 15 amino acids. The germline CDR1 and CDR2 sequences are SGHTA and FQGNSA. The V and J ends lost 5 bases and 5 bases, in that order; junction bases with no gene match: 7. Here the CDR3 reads CASSRRTSGRDTQYF. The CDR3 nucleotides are TGTGCCAGCAGCCGAAGGACTAGCGGAAGAGATACGCAGTATTTT.